Included here is one T cell receptor (beta chain) sequence, with context. Its specificity is unknown. These data are taken from a study of post-analysis software for immune sequencing data. Study-level background: Relapsing-remitting, secondary progressive and progressive-relapsing multiple sclerosis were all included among the disease courses. Study results and caveats: Roughly five TRBV segments, including TRBV5-6, TRBV5-1 and TRBV20-1, were more frequent in patients than controls.

Unique molecular identifiers featured in each of the TCR beta cDNA libraries. TCRdb processed the PCR reads anew with MiXCR; each CDR3 protein has one entry. This table has 500,000 to 600,000 distinct CDR3 sequences, 44% appearing once. Germline loops: CDR1 SEHNR, CDR2 FQNEAQ (reference sequence). The V end lost 5 bases, the J end lost 3 bases, and 8 bases lay between the germline ends. This CDR3 region has 12 residues. The receptor comes from a girl aged 5 to 17 with multiple sclerosis. This rearrangement joins TRBV7-9 to TRBJ2-7; D gene uncertain. The material sequenced was blood. Here the CDR3 DNA reads TGTGCCAGCAGCCAAATCTACTACGAGCAGTACTTC. As protein: CASSQIYYEQYF.